A selection of T cell receptor beta chains follows, all from one sample in a study of blood T cell repertoires in COVID-19. Profiled with immunoSEQ multiplex PCR; TCRdb holds only in-frame clones, not every one. The profile covers some 270,000 clones, with about nine tenths appearing a single time and 4.1% taken by the ten largest. The sample taken for sequencing was PBMCs or T cells enriched from blood (not recorded which). These TCRs come from a woman under 40 with acute COVID-19. Both conserved end residues are part of each CDR3. D genes are given only for firm matches.

v_call	d_call	j_call	cdr3_aa
TRBV7-2	NA	TRBJ1-1	CASSLEGGDTEAFF
TRBV6-1	NA	TRBJ1-2	CASSETNSGTTGYGYTF
TRBV6-5	NA	TRBJ2-1	CASGDRGGNEQFF
TRBV7-2	NA	TRBJ2-3	CASRQGGVTDTQYF
TRBV15	TRBD1	TRBJ1-5	CATSRERQGGNQPQHF
TRBV18	TRBD2	TRBJ2-7	CASSLGLAGDEQYF
TRBV18	NA	TRBJ2-5	CASSPKRATQETQYF
TRBV28	NA	TRBJ2-1	CASSPPAQRQFF
TRBV3-1/TRBV3-2	NA	TRBJ2-7	CASSQGREQYF
TRBV7-9	NA	TRBJ2-1	CASSKLTGYNEQFF
TRBV9	TRBD2	TRBJ2-3	CASSVGVGTSADTQYF
TRBV7-9	TRBD2	TRBJ2-3	CASSSGLAGRSDTQYF
TRBV3-1/TRBV3-2	NA	TRBJ2-1	CASSLSYEGKSHNEQFF
TRBV5-6	NA	TRBJ1-6	CASSQTGTGSPLHF
TRBV27	NA	TRBJ1-1	CATRLGAGGHTEAFF
TRBV28	NA	TRBJ1-2	CASSLQGKYNYGYTF